The subject of this entry is one T cell receptor beta chain. Germline V gene sequence: CDR1 MDHEN, CDR2 SYDVKM. V lost 4 bases and J lost 1, with 15 bases in between. This CDR3 spans 16 amino acids. In the source study's methods: The authors estimated nucleated cell counts from reference gene primer amplification. Only in-frame clones appear in the TCRdb table, and some are missing; sequencing was by immunoSEQ multiplex PCR. V, J and clone size are those of that table, while D and trimming were read from the DNA. The sample has 210,000 or so clones; 84% are singletons. The sample originates from a study of blood T cell repertoires in COVID-19. Whole-study context: Donors in the United States, Italy and Spain gave samples during acute or convalescent COVID-19. T cells, B-cell-depleted T cells, or PBMCs provided the cDNA or gDNA that served as material.

This TCR derives from a human donor in a cohort sampled during active COVID-19. Sequencing input: peripheral blood. The rearrangement links TRBV28 to TRBJ2-3; a possible D gene is TRBD1 (7 bases). The CDR3 loop reads CASSSGGWPGTDTQYF. The CDR3 region has the DNA TGTGCCAGCAGTTCAGGGGGGTGGCCGGGCACAGATACGCAGTATTTT. Complete variable domain (other parts from reference TRBV28 and TRBJ2-3): DVKVTQSSRYLVKRTGEKVFLECVQDMDHENMFWYRQDPGLGLRLIYFSYDVKMKEKGDIPEGYSVSREKKERFSLILESASTNQTSMYLCASSSGGWPGTDTQYFGPGTRLTVL.